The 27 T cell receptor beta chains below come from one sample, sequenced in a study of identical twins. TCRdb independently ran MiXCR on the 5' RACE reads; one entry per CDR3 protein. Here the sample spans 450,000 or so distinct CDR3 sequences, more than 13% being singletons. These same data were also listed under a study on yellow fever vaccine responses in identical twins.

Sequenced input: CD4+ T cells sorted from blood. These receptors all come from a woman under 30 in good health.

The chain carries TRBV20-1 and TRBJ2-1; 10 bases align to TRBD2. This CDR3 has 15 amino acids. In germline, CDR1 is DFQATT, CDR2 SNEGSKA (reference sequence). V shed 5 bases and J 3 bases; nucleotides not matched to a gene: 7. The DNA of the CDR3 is TGCAGTGCTGGGGATAGCGGGGGGTACTACAATGAGCAGTTCTTC. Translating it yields CSAGDSGGYYNEQFF.

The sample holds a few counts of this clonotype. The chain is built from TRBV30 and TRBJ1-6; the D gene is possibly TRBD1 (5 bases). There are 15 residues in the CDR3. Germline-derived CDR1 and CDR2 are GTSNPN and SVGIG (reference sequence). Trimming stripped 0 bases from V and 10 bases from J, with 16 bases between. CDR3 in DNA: TGTGCCTGGAGTGTACAGGCCCGCGTTAACTCACCCCTCCACTTT. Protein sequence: CAWSVQARVNSPLHF.

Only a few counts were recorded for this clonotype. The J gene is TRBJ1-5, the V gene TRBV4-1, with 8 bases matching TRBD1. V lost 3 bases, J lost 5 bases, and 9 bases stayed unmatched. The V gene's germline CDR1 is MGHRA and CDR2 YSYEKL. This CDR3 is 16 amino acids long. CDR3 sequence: CASSHPGQGGDQPQHF. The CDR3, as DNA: TGCGCCAGCAGCCATCCTGGACAGGGCGGCGATCAGCCCCAGCATTTT.

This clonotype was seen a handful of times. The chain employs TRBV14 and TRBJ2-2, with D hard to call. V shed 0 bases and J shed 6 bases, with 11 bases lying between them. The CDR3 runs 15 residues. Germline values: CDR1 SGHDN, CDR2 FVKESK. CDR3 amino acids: CASSQDLAVPGELFF. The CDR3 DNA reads TGTGCCAGCAGCCAAGATCTTGCGGTTCCCGGGGAGCTGTTTTTT.

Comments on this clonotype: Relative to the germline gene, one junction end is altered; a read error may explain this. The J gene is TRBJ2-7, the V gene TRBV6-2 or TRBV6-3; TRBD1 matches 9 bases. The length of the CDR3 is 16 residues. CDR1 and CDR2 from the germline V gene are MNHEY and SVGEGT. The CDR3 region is CASSLRTGGYSYEQYF. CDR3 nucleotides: TGTGCTAGCAGTCTACGAACAGGGGGCTACTCCTACGAGCAGTACTTC.

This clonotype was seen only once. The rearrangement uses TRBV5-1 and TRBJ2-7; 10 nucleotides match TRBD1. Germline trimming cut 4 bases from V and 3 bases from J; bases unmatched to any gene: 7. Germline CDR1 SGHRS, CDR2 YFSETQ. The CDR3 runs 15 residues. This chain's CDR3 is CASSGPGQGHYEQYF. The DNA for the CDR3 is TGCGCCAGCAGCGGTCCGGGACAGGGGCACTACGAGCAGTACTTC. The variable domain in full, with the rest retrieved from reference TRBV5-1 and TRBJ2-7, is KAGVTQTPRYLIKTRGQQVTLSCSPISGHRSVSWYQQTPGQGLQFLFEYFSETQRNKGNFPGRFSGRQFSNSRSEMNVSTLELGDSALYLCASSGPGQGHYEQYFGPGTRLTVT.

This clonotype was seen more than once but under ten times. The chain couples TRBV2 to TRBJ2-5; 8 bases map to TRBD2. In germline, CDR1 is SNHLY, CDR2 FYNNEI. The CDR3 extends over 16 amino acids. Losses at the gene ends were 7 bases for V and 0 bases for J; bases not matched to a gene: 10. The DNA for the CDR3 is TGTGCCAGCACAGAGGGGGGGCGGGGGGACCAAGAGACCCAGTACTTC. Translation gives CASTEGGRGDQETQYF.

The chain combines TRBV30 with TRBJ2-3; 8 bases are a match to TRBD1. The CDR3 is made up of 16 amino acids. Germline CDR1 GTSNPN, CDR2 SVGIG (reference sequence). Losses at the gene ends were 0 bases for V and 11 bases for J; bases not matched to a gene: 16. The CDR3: CAWSVGRTGTPREQYF. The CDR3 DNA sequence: TGTGCCTGGAGTGTAGGCCGGACAGGGACACCGCGGGAGCAGTATTTT.

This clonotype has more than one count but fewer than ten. The CDR3 nucleotides read TGCGCCAGCAGCTTGGACAGGGCGGCCCAGTACTTC. Its protein is CASSLDRAAQYF. The genes are TRBV5-1 and TRBJ2-5, with TRBD1 as a possible D gene (6 bases). Trimming took off 0 bases at V and 9 bases at J, with 9 bases between the two ends. This CDR3 comprises 12 residues. Per the germline V gene, CDR1 is SGHRS and CDR2 is YFSETQ. The full variable domain, with the rest looked up from reference TRBV5-1 and TRBJ2-5, is KAGVTQTPRYLIKTRGQQVTLSCSPISGHRSVSWYQQTPGQGLQFLFEYFSETQRNKGNFPGRFSGRQFSNSRSEMNVSTLELGDSALYLCASSLDRAAQYFGPGTRLLVL.

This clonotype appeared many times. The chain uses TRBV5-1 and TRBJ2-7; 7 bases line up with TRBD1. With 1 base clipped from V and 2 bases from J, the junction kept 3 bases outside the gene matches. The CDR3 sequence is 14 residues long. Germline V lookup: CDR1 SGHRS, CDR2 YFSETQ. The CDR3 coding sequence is TGCGCCAGCAGCTTGACAGACAGGGCCTACGAGCAGTACTTC. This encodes CASSLTDRAYEQYF.

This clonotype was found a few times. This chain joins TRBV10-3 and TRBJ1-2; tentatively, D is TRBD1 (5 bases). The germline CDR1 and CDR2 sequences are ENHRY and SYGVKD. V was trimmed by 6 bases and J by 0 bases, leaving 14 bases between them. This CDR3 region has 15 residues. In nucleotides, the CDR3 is TGTGCCATCAGCGCACAGGTGATAGCTAACTATGGCTACACCTTC. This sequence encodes CAISAQVIANYGYTF.

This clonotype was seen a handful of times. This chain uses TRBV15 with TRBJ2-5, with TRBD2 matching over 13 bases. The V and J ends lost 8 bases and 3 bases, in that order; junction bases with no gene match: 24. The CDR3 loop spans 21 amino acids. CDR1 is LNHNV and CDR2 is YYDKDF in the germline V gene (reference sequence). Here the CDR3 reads CATAGLGQQNSGTSGKETQYF. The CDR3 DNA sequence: TGTGCCACCGCCGGCCTGGGACAGCAAAACTCCGGGACTAGCGGGAAAGAGACCCAGTACTTC.

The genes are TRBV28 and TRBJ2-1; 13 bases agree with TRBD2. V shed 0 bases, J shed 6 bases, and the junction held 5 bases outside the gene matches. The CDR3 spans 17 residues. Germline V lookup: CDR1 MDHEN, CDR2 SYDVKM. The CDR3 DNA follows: TGTGCCAGCAGTTTATGGGGGGGGACTAGCGGGACCAATGAGCAGTTCTTC. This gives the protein CASSLWGGTSGTNEQFF.

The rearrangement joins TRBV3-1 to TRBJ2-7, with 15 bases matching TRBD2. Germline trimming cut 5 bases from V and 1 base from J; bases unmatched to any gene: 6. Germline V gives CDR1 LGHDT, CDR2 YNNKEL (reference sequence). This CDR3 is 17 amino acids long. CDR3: CASSRTSGGASSYEQYF. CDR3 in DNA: TGTGCCAGCAGCAGGACTAGCGGGGGGGCCTCGTCCTACGAGCAGTACTTC.

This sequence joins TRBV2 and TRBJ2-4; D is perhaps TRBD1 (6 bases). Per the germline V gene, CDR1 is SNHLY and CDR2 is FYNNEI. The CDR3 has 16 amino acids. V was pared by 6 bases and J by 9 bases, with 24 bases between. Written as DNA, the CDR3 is TGTGCCAGCAGCGTTTCGGGACATACGGACACTAGCATTCAGTACTTC. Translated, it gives CASSVSGHTDTSIQYF.

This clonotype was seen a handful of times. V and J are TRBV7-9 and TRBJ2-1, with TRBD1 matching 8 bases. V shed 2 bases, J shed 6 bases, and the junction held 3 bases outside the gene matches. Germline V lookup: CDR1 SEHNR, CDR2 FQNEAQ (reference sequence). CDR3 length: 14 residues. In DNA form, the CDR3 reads TGTGCCAGCAGCTTATCACAGGGGGTCAATGAGCAGTTCTTC. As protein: CASSLSQGVNEQFF.

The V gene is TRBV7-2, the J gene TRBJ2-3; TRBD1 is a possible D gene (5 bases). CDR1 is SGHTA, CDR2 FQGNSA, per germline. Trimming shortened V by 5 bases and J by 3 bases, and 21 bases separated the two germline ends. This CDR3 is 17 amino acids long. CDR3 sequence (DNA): TGTGCCAGCAGCCCACCAAAGGGGCTCCCCTCGACAGATACGCAGTATTTT. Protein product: CASSPPKGLPSTDTQYF.

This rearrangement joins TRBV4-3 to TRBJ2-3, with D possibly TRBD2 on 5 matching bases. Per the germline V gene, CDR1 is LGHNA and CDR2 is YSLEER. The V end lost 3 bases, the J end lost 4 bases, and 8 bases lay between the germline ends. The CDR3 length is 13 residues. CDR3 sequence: CASSHPGADTQYF. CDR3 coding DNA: TGCGCCAGCAGCCACCCCGGGGCAGATACGCAGTATTTT.

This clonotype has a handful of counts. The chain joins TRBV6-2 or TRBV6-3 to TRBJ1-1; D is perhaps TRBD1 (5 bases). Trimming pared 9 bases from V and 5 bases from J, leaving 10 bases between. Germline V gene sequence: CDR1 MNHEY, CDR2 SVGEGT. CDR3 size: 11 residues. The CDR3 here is CASTKGTEAFF. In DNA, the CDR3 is TGTGCCAGTACCAAGGGGACTGAAGCTTTCTTT.

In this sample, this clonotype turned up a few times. The DNA for the CDR3 is TGTGCCAGCAGAACACAGGGGAACGCCTACAATGAGCAGTTCTTC. Translation: CASRTQGNAYNEQFF. This rearrangement joins TRBV6-1 to TRBJ2-1; 7 nucleotides agree with TRBD1. J gave up 2 bases and V 6 bases, and 7 bases lay outside the gene matches. This CDR3 region has 15 residues. Germline lookup yields CDR1 MNHNS and CDR2 SASEGT.

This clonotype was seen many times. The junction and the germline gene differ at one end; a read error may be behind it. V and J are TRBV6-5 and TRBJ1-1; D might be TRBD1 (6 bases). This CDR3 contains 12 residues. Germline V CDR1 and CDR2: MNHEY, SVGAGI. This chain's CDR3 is CASSPPDRKHVF. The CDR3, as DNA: TGTGCCAGCAGTCCCCCGGACAGAAAACATGTTTTT.

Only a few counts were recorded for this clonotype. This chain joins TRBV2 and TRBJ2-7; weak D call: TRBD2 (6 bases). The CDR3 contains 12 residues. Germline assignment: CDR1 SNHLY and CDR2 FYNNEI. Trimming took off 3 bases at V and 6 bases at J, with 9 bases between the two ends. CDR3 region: CASSETRGEQYF. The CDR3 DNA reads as TGTGCCAGCAGTGAGACTAGAGGCGAGCAGTACTTC.

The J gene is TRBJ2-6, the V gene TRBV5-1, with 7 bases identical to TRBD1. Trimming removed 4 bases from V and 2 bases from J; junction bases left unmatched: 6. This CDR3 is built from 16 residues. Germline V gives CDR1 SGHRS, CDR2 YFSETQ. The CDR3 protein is CASSPLQGTGANVLTF. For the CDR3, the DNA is TGCGCCAGCAGCCCTTTACAGGGGACTGGGGCCAACGTCCTGACTTTC.

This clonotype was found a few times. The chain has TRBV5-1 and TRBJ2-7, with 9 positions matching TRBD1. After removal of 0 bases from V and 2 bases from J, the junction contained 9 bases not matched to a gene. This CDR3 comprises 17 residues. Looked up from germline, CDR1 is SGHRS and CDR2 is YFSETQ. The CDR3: CASSLASGTGKAYEQYF. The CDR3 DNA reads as TGCGCCAGCAGCTTGGCTTCTGGGACAGGGAAAGCCTACGAGCAGTACTTC.

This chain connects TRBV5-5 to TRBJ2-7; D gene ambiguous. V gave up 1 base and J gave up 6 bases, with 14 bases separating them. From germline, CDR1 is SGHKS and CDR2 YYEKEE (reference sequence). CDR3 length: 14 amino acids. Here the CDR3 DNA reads TGTGCCAGCAGCTTGAAGTGGGCGGACGCCGAGCAGTACTTC. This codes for CASSLKWADAEQYF. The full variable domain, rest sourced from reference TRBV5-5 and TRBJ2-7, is DAGVTQSPTHLIKTRGQQVTLRCSPISGHKSVSWYQQVLGQGPQFIFQYYEKEERGRGNFPDRFSARQFPNYSSELNVNALLLGDSALYLCASSLKWADAEQYFGPGTRLTVT.

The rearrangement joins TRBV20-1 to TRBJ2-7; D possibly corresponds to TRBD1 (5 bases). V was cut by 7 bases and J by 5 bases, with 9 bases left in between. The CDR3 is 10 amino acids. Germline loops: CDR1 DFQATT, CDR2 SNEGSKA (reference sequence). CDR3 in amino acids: CSVQGNEQYF. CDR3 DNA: TGCAGTGTTCAGGGCAACGAGCAGTACTTC.

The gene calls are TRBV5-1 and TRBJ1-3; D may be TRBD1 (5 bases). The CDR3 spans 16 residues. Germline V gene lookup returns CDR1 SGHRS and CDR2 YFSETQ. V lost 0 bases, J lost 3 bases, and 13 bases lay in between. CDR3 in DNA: TGCGCCAGCAGCTTGGATGGGCAGGGAGGTGGAAACACCATATATTTT. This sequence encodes CASSLDGQGGGNTIYF.